This TCR beta chain was identified during a study of blood T cell repertoires in COVID-19. Looking at the study overall: The samples span acute and convalescent COVID-19 from the United States, Italy and Spain. T cells, B-cell-depleted T cells, or PBMCs supplied cDNA or gDNA.

This clone occurred once. In the original processing: For nucleated cells, counts were estimated from reference gene primer amplification. Libraries were prepared by immunoSEQ multiplex PCR; TCRdb keeps only in-frame clonotypes and omits some of them. V and J calls plus clone size are reproduced from that table; the DNA served to infer D and trimming. The sample consists of about 160,000 clones, 85% of them appearing once. The sequenced sample was peripheral blood. The sequence was collected from a human donor with acute or convalescent COVID-19. The donor label of this sample is uncertain.

The CDR3 region is CASSIQGASNQPQHF. The DNA of the CDR3 is TGTGCCAGTAGTATACAGGGGGCGAGCAATCAGCCCCAGCATTTT. The chain combines TRBV19 with TRBJ1-5; TRBD1 agrees at 8 bases. Looked up from germline, CDR1 is LNHDA and CDR2 is SQIVND (reference sequence). The junction had 1 base not matched to a gene; V was cut back by 2 bases and J by 1 base. There are 15 residues in the CDR3.